The rows below give T cell receptor beta chains drawn from one sample of a study of blood T cell repertoires in COVID-19. Profiled with immunoSEQ multiplex PCR; TCRdb holds only in-frame clones, not every one. The sample contains around 200,000 clones, over 80% of which appear only once. Sequencing was carried out using peripheral blood. These TCRs come from a woman in her thirties or forties with COVID-19, enrolled during active disease. CDR3s include the opening cysteine and the closing phenylalanine or tryptophan. The D gene is left open where the match is weak. The size field is filled for only some rows; it gives once, few, many or a size class.

.	TRBJ1-3	TRBV2	TRBD1	CASSSGTGGRSGNTIYF	TGTGCCAGCAGTTCCGGGACAGGGGGCAGGAGTGGAAACACCATATATTTT
few	TRBJ2-7	TRBV5-4	.	CASRIGGGLARYEQYF	TGTGCCAGCAGGATCGGCGGTGGACTGGCCCGCTACGAGCAGTACTTC
.	TRBJ2-7	TRBV19	.	CASSSGLSYEQYF	TGTGCCAGTAGTTCGGGACTCTCCTACGAGCAGTACTTC
few	TRBJ2-7	TRBV27	TRBD1	CASSLGTALEQYF	TGTGCCAGCAGTTTAGGGACAGCCCTCGAGCAGTACTTC
.	TRBJ2-5	TRBV25-1	TRBD1	CASSVDRGKKTQYF	TGTGCCAGCAGTGTAGACAGGGGTAAGAAGACCCAGTACTTC
.	TRBJ1-5	TRBV19	TRBD1	CASSIFGTGLDQPQHF	TGTGCCAGTAGTATTTTCGGGACAGGTCTCGATCAGCCCCAGCATTTT
medium-sized	TRBJ1-1	TRBV3-1/TRBV3-2	.	CASSPLIGGTEAFF	TGTGCCAGCAGCCCACTTATAGGGGGCACTGAAGCTTTCTTT
.	TRBJ2-3	TRBV3-1/TRBV3-2	.	CASSAGGRDTQYF	TGTGCCAGCAGCGCCGGGGGTCGAGATACGCAGTATTTT
.	TRBJ2-7	TRBV19	TRBD2	CASRAGPYYEQYF	TGTGCCAGTAGAGCGGGGCCTTACTACGAGCAGTACTTC
.	TRBJ2-7	TRBV7-2	TRBD2	CASSLGASGIYEQYF	TGTGCCAGCAGCTTAGGAGCTAGCGGGATCTACGAGCAGTACTTC
.	TRBJ2-1	TRBV7-9	TRBD2	CASSPPRVWEGNEQFF	TGTGCCAGCAGCCCCCCGCGCGTGTGGGAGGGGAATGAGCAGTTCTTC
.	TRBJ1-1	TRBV5-1	.	CASSLIGSGARAEAFF	TGCGCCAGCAGCTTAATAGGTTCAGGGGCGAGAGCTGAAGCTTTCTTT
.	TRBJ2-1	TRBV5-1	TRBD2	CASSLVAGGEAEQFF	TGCGCCAGCAGCTTGGTTGCGGGAGGGGAGGCTGAGCAGTTCTTC
.	TRBJ1-5	TRBV27	TRBD1	CASRTGLAQPQHF	TGTGCCAGCAGGACAGGGTTGGCCCAGCCCCAGCATTTT
.	TRBJ2-7	TRBV15	.	CATSRAGYEQYF	TGTGCCACCAGCAGAGCCGGCTACGAGCAGTACTTC
.	TRBJ2-7	TRBV10-1	.	CASSESKGASSHEQYF	TGCGCCAGCAGTGAGTCAAAAGGGGCCTCGAGCCACGAGCAGTACTTC
.	TRBJ2-7	TRBV28	.	CASSYVVGSGDRYEQYF	TGTGCCAGCAGTTATGTCGTCGGGTCGGGAGACCGGTACGAGCAGTACTTC
.	TRBJ2-2	TRBV29-1	TRBD2	CSVEAEGKTSGPTGELFF	TGCAGCGTTGAAGCAGAGGGTAAGACTAGCGGCCCCACCGGGGAGCTGTTTTTT
.	TRBJ2-1	TRBV5-6	TRBD2	CASSFTSVSYNEQFF	TGTGCCAGCAGCTTTACTAGCGTCTCCTACAATGAGCAGTTCTTC
once	TRBJ1-2	TRBV27	TRBD1	CASSFDRDRFFF	TGTGCCAGCAGTTTCGACCGGGACAGGTTTTTCTTC
.	TRBJ1-4	TRBV28	.	CASSFKGGGATNEKLFF	TGTGCCAGCAGTTTTAAGGGAGGGGGTGCAACTAATGAAAAACTGTTTTTT
once	TRBJ2-1	TRBV28	.	CASKAGRGQFF	TGTGCCAGCAAGGCCGGTCGGGGGCAGTTCTTC
.	TRBJ1-5	TRBV27	TRBD1	CASSSHRGLGQPQHF	TGTGCCAGCAGTTCCCACAGGGGACTCGGTCAGCCCCAGCATTTT
few	TRBJ1-1	TRBV6-5	TRBD1	CASTPRQGGTEAFF	TGTGCCAGCACCCCCCGACAGGGGGGGACTGAAGCTTTCTTT
.	TRBJ2-3	TRBV9	TRBD2	CASSARLAGADTQYF	TGTGCCAGCAGCGCCCGACTAGCGGGGGCAGATACGCAGTATTTT
.	TRBJ1-4	TRBV6-2/TRBV6-3	.	CASSYPTGRNEKLFF	TGTGCCAGCAGTTACCCGACAGGCCGTAATGAAAAACTGTTTTTT
.	TRBJ2-1	TRBV5-6	TRBD2	CASSLGISGRSPQFF	TGTGCCAGCAGCTTGGGTATTAGCGGGAGGAGCCCCCAGTTCTTC
.	TRBJ2-1	TRBV19	.	CASTLGGYNEQFF	TGTGCCAGTACCCTCGGCGGGTACAATGAGCAGTTCTTC
once	TRBJ1-6	TRBV10-2	.	CASRLVRGGNYNSPLHF	TGCGCCAGCAGACTGGTCAGAGGAGGAAACTATAATTCACCCCTCCACTTT
once	TRBJ1-1	TRBV2	.	CASTHRGNTEAFF	TGTGCCAGCACTCATAGGGGGAACACTGAAGCTTTCTTT
.	TRBJ2-7	TRBV6-2/TRBV6-3	TRBD1	CASSSRGSPYEQYF	TGTGCCAGCAGTTCCAGGGGGTCGCCCTACGAGCAGTACTTC
few	TRBJ2-7	TRBV11-2	TRBD1	CASSTGVSYEQYF	TGTGCCAGCAGCACAGGGGTATCCTACGAGCAGTACTTC
.	TRBJ1-2	TRBV28	.	CASSFPGREGGYTF	TGTGCCAGCAGTTTCCCAGGAAGAGAAGGTGGCTACACCTTC
.	TRBJ1-5	TRBV7-9	TRBD1	CASSLGTGDPNQPQHF	TGTGCCAGCAGCTTAGGGACAGGGGATCCCAATCAGCCCCAGCATTTT
.	TRBJ2-7	TRBV6-5	.	CASRDQGYEQYF	TGTGCCAGCAGGGACCAGGGTTACGAGCAGTACTTC
.	TRBJ2-1	TRBV2	TRBD2	CASCLAGTYNEQFF	TGTGCCAGCTGTCTAGCGGGGACCTACAATGAGCAGTTCTTC
once	TRBJ1-1	TRBV6-5	.	CASTNEMKNTEAFF	TGTGCCAGCACCAACGAGATGAAGAACACTGAAGCTTTCTTT
.	TRBJ1-2	TRBV9	.	CASSPPGLENYGYTF	TGTGCCAGCAGCCCCCCCGGACTCGAAAACTATGGCTACACCTTC
.	TRBJ1-2	TRBV7-2	.	CASSLERGTGYTF	TGTGCCAGCAGCTTAGAAAGGGGCACTGGCTACACCTTC
.	TRBJ1-1	TRBV11-3	.	CASSPGGGTEAFF	TGTGCCAGCAGTCCGGGCGGGGGTACTGAAGCTTTCTTT
once	TRBJ1-5	TRBV7-9	TRBD1	CASSLLRQGSNQPQHF	TGTGCCAGCAGCCTTCTTCGACAGGGAAGCAATCAGCCCCAGCATTTT
.	TRBJ2-1	TRBV11-3	TRBD2	CASSLGGSGRAHEQFF	TGTGCCAGCAGCTTAGGGGGTAGCGGGAGGGCCCATGAGCAGTTCTTC
.	TRBJ1-1	TRBV2	.	CASSPRTPEAFF	TGTGCCAGCAGTCCACGGACACCCGAAGCTTTCTTT
.	TRBJ2-7	TRBV6-2/TRBV6-3	TRBD2	CASSPGLAGSYEQYF	TGTGCCAGCAGCCCGGGACTAGCGGGGTCGTACGAGCAGTACTTC
.	TRBJ1-6	TRBV28	.	CASSLRTANSPLHF	TGTGCCAGCAGTTTAAGGACAGCTAATTCACCCCTCCACTTT
.	TRBJ2-4	TRBV5-6	TRBD2	CASSRGGRNIQYF	TGTGCCAGCAGCCGCGGGGGGCGGAACATTCAGTACTTC
.	TRBJ2-7	TRBV12-3/TRBV12-4	.	CASSFLAQYEQYF	TGTGCCAGCAGTTTTTTAGCACAATACGAGCAGTACTTC
.	TRBJ2-3	TRBV10-3	TRBD2	CAISRTSVITDTQYF	TGTGCCATCAGTAGGACTAGCGTGATCACAGATACGCAGTATTTT
once	TRBJ1-6	TRBV5-6	TRBD1	CASSLFRPGTGGSSSPLHF	TGTGCCAGCAGCTTGTTCCGTCCCGGGACAGGGGGCTCGTCTTCACCCCTCCACTTT
.	TRBJ2-2	TRBV28	.	CASTRDTANTGELFF	TGTGCCAGCACCCGGGACACCGCGAACACCGGGGAGCTGTTTTTT
.	TRBJ1-5	TRBV28	TRBD1	CASSQPGQSWQPQHF	TGTGCCAGCAGTCAACCGGGACAGAGTTGGCAGCCCCAGCATTTT